The sequence of this T cell receptor (beta chain) was determined in a study of shared clonotypes between healthy human individuals. The wider study: Plates per donor: three CD4 naive, three CD4 memory, two CD8 naive, one CD8 memory.

CD8 cells classed as naive were CD45RO-negative and positively selected for CCR7, excluding terminally differentiated effector memory CD45RA+ cells. Each sample came from a Caucasian adult donor living in Nashville, Tennessee. The CDR3 has 15 amino acids. Per germline, CDR1 WNHNN and CDR2 SYGVQD (reference sequence). V lost 2 bases and J 1 base, leaving 8 bases between the germline ends. Only in-frame clones appear in the TCRdb table, and some are missing; sequencing was by immunoSEQ multiplex PCR. Here the sample spans 750,000 to 1,000,000 clones, more than 85% being singletons. The source is a man aged 25-40 years in good health. This chain connects TRBV10-1 to TRBJ2-2; D gene uncertain. What was sequenced was naive CD8+ T cells sorted from blood. The CDR3 loop reads CASSETPKNTGELFF. CDR3 DNA sequence: TGCGCCAGCAGTGAGACGCCGAAGAACACCGGGGAGCTGTTTTTT.